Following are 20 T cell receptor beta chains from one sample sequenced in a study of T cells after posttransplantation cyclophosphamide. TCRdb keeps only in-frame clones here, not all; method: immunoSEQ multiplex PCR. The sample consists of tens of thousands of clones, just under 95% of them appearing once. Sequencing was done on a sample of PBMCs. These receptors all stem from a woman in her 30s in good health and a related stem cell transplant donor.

In DNA form, the CDR3 reads TGCAGCTTTCAACTTAACTATGGCTACACCTTC. Translated: CSFQLNYGYTF. This chain joins TRBV29-1 and TRBJ1-2; D is ambiguous. The germline gives CDR1 SQVTM, CDR2 ANQGSEA. This CDR3 is 11 amino acids long. V dropped 8 bases and J dropped 1 base, with 8 bases sitting between them.

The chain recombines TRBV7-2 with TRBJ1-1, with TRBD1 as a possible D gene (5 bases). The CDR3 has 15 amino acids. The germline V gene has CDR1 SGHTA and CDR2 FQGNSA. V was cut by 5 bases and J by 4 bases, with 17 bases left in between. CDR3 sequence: CASSPLGRLSTEAFF. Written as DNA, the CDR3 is TGTGCCAGCAGCCCATTGGGGCGATTGAGCACTGAAGCTTTCTTT.

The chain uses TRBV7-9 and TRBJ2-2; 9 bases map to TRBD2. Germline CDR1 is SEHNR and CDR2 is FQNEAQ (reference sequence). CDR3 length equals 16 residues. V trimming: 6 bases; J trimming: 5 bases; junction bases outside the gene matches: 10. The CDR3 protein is CASRSSGTSLTGELFF. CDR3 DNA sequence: TGTGCCAGCAGGTCGTCCGGGACTAGCCTTACCGGGGAGCTGTTTTTT.

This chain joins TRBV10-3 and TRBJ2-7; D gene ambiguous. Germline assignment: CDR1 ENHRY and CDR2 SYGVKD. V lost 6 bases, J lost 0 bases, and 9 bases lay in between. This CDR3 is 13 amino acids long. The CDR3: CAIRSDGSYEQYF. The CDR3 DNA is TGTGCCATCAGATCGGACGGCTCCTACGAGCAGTACTTC.

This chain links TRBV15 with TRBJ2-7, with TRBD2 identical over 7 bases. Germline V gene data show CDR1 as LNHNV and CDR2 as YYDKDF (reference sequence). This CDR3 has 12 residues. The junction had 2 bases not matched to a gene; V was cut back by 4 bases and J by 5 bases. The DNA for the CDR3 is TGTGCCACCAGCACCAGCGGGAACGAGCAGTACTTC. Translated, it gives CATSTSGNEQYF.

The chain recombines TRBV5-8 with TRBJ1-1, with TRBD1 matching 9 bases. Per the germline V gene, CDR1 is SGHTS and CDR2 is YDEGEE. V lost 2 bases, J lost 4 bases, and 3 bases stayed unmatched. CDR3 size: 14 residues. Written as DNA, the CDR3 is TGTGCCAGCAGCTTAACAGGGGGCAGCACTGAAGCTTTCTTT. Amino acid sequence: CASSLTGGSTEAFF.

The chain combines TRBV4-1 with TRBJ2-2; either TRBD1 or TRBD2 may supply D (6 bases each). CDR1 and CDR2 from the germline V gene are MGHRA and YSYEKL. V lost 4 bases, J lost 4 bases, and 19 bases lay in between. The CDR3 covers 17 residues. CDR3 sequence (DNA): TGCGCCAGCAGCCTGTGGACGGAAGGGGGGCCCACCGGGGAGCTGTTTTTT. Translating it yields CASSLWTEGGPTGELFF.

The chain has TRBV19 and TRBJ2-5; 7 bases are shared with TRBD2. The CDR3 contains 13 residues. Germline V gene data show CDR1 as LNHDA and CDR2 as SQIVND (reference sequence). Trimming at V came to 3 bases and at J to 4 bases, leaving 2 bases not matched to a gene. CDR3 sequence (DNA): TGTGCCAGTAGTATTTCGGGGGGAGAGACCCAGTACTTC. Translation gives CASSISGGETQYF.

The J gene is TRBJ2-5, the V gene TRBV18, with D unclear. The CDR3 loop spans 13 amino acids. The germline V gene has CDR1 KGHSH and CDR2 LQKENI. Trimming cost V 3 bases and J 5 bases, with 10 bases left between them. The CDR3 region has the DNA TGTGCCAGCTCACCCTCGATGGGGGAGACCCAGTACTTC. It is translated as CASSPSMGETQYF.

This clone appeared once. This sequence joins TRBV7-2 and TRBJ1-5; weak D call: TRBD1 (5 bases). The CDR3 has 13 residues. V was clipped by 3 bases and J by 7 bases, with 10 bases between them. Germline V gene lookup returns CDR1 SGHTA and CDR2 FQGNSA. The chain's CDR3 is CASSFRGGQPQHF. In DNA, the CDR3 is TGTGCCAGCAGCTTTAGGGGCGGCCAGCCCCAGCATTTT.

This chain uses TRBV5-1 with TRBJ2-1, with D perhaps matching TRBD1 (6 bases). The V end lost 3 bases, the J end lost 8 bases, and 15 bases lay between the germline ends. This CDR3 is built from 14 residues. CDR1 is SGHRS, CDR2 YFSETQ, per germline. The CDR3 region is CASSWGYRDDEQFF. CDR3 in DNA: TGCGCCAGCAGCTGGGGCTACAGGGACGATGAGCAGTTCTTC.

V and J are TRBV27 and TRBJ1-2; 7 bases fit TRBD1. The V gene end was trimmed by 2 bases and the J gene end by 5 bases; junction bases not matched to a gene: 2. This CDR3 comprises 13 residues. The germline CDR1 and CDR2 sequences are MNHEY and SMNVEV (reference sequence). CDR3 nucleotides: TGTGCCAGCAGTTTAGGCAGGGGGTATGGCTACACCTTC. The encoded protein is CASSLGRGYGYTF.

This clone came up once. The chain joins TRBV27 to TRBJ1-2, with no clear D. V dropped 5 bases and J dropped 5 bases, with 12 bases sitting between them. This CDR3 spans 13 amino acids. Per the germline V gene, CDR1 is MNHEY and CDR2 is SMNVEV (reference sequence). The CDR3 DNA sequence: TGTGCCAGCAGTCCCCTCGGAAATTATGGCTACACCTTC. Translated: CASSPLGNYGYTF.

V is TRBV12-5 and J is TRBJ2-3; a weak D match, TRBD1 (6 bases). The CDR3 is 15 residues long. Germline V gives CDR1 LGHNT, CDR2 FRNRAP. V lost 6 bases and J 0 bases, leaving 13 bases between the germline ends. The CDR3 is CASGTFQGSTDTQYF. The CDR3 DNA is TGTGCTAGTGGCACTTTCCAGGGGAGCACAGATACGCAGTATTTT.

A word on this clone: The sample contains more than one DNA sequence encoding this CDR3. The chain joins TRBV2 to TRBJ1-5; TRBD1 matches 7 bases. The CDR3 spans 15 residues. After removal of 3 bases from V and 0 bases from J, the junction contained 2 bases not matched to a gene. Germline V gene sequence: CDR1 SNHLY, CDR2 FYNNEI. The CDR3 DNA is TGTGCCAGCAGTGATAGGACAGGTAGCAATCAGCCCCAGCATTTT. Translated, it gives CASSDRTGSNQPQHF.

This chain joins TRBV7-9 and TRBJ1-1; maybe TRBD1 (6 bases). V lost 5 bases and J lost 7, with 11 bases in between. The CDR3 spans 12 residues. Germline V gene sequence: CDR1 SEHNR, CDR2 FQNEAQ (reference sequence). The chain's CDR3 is CASSPRDIEAFF. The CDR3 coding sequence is TGTGCCAGCAGCCCCCGGGACATTGAAGCTTTCTTT.

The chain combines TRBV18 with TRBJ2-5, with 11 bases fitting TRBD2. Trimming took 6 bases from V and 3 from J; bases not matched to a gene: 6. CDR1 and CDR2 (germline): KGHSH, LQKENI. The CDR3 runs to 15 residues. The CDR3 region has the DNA TGTGCCAGCTCCCTAAGGGGACTAGCGGAAGAGACCCAGTACTTC. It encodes CASSLRGLAEETQYF.

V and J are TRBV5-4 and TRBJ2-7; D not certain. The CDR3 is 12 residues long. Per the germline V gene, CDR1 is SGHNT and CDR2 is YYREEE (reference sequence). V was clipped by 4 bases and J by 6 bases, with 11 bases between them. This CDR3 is CASSTDVSEQYF. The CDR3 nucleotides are TGTGCCAGCAGCACGGACGTTAGCGAGCAGTACTTC.

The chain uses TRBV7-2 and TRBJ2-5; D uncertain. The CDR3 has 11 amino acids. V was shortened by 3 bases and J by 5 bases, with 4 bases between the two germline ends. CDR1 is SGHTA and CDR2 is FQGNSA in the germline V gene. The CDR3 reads CASSFRETQYF. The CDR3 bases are TGTGCCAGCAGCTTTAGGGAGACCCAGTACTTC.

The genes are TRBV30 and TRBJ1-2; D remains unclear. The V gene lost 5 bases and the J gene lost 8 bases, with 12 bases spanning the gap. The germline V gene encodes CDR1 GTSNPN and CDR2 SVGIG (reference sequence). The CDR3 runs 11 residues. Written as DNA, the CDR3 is TGTGCCTGGTTACTAATCGACGGCTACACCTTC. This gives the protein CAWLLIDGYTF.